This TCR beta chain comes out of a study of shared clonotypes between healthy human individuals. Study as a whole: The cohort had a couple of women and three men, ages 18 to 49. Per donor, three plates held CD4 naive cells, three held CD4 memory, two held CD8 naive and one held CD8 memory.

In the case of this clone: Its cognate antigen is unknown.

Generated by immunoSEQ multiplex PCR, the TCRdb table keeps only in-frame clones and is missing some. This table holds about 2.1 million clones, about 94% found once. CDR1 and CDR2 (germline): SSHAT, FNYEAQ (reference sequence). The CDR3 has 15 amino acids. V gave up 5 bases and J gave up 2 bases, with 13 bases separating them. Selected positively for CCR7 and CD45RO-negative, naive CD8 cells excluded terminally differentiated effector memory CD45RA+ cells. Study-level findings and limits: Naive subsets typically showed greater estimated richness than memory subsets.

The sequence was obtained from a man younger than 30 in good health. Some clones in this sample may be carry-over from other donors' samples. The specimen sequenced was naive CD8+ T cells from PBMCs. The chain uses TRBV7-7 and TRBJ2-1; tentative D call: TRBD1 (6 bases). In DNA, the CDR3 is TGTGCCAGCAGCCAGGGGCCTTCTCCCTACAATGAGCAGTTCTTC. Encoded protein: CASSQGPSPYNEQFF. The entire variable domain, with the rest obtained from reference TRBV7-7 and TRBJ2-1, is as follows: GAGVSQSPRYKVTKRGQDVTLRCDPISSHATLYWYQQALGQGPEFLTYFNYEAQPDKSGLPSDRFSAERPEGSISTLTIQRTEQRDSAMYRCASSQGPSPYNEQFFGPGTRLTVL.